What follows are 12 T cell receptor beta chains derived from one specimen sequenced in a study of blood T cells in healthy people across ages. The authors ran a second PCR of roughly 7 to 11 cycles using a sample-barcoded 5' primer and a J-beta primer mix. From the 5' RACE reads, TCRdb called clonotypes with MiXCR, one entry per CDR3 protein. This table holds about 500,000 distinct CDR3 sequences, around 24% found once. The same specimen was also included in a second study, on T cells of mothers and their children.

The specimen sequenced was blood. These TCRs come from a boy between 5 and 17 years old in good health.

At least ten counts were recorded for this clonotype. The chain uses TRBV7-2 and TRBJ2-4, with D unclear. The V and J ends lost 4 bases and 8 bases respectively, with 9 bases between them. CDR1 SGHTA and CDR2 FQGNSA come from the germline V gene. The CDR3 extends over 12 amino acids. As DNA, the CDR3 is TGTGCCAGCAGCTCCCCAAAGGACATTCAGTACTTC. As protein: CASSSPKDIQYF.

This clonotype was detected only a few times. The chain combines TRBV28 with TRBJ2-4; 8 bases match TRBD1. The ends lost 6 bases at V and 1 base at J; junction bases unmatched: 14. The CDR3 contains 18 residues. Germline CDR1 MDHEN, CDR2 SYDVKM. CDR3 amino acids: CASSPETGAVRAKNIQYF. The CDR3, as DNA: TGTGCCAGCAGCCCCGAGACAGGGGCGGTCAGGGCCAAAAACATTCAGTACTTC.

This rearrangement joins TRBV12-3 or TRBV12-4 to TRBJ2-1; D is uncertain. The CDR3 runs to 15 residues. The V and J ends lost 5 bases and 4 bases respectively, with 15 bases between them. CDR3 amino acids: CASSTKGGIYNEQFF. CDR3 in DNA: TGTGCCAGCAGTACGAAGGGTGGTATATACAATGAGCAGTTCTTC.

This clonotype was found many times. This sequence joins TRBV7-6 and TRBJ2-2; D not resolved. Per germline, CDR1 SGHVS and CDR2 FNYEAQ. The CDR3 is 13 residues long. Trimming pared 6 bases from V and 1 base from J, leaving 6 bases between. CDR3 sequence: CASSFGNTGELFF. The CDR3 nucleotides are TGTGCCAGCAGTTTCGGGAACACCGGGGAGCTGTTTTTT. Variable domain in full (rest from reference TRBV7-6 and TRBJ2-2): GAGVSQSPRYKVTKRGQDVALRCDPISGHVSLYWYRQALGQGPEFLTYFNYEAQQDKSGLPNDRFSAERPEGSISTLTIQRTEQRDSAMYRCASSFGNTGELFFGEGSRLTVL.

This clonotype has only a few counts. The chain has TRBV2 and TRBJ2-1; 7 bases match TRBD2. V was clipped by 8 bases and J by 4 bases; unmatched bases: 11. This CDR3 comprises 15 residues. Germline V gene lookup returns CDR1 SNHLY and CDR2 FYNNEI. The DNA of the CDR3 is TGTGCCAGCGAACTCCGGGACTACCAATACAATGAGCAGTTCTTC. This codes for CASELRDYQYNEQFF.

This chain connects TRBV7-9 to TRBJ1-1; 7 nucleotides align to TRBD1. Per germline, CDR1 SEHNR and CDR2 FQNEAQ (reference sequence). The CDR3 covers 17 residues. V dropped 0 bases and J dropped 1; count of bases not matched to a gene: 8. CDR3 loop: CASSLANMGQTNTEAFF. The DNA of the CDR3 is TGTGCCAGCAGCTTAGCTAATATGGGACAGACGAACACTGAAGCTTTCTTT.

V and J are TRBV15 and TRBJ2-1; the D gene is possibly TRBD1 (6 bases). Germline CDR1 LNHNV, CDR2 YYDKDF (reference sequence). The V end lost 2 bases, the J end lost 2 bases, and 10 bases lay between the germline ends. The length of the CDR3 is 15 residues. The CDR3 loop is CATSRTGWTYNEQFF. Written as DNA, the CDR3 is TGTGCCACCAGCAGAACAGGGTGGACCTACAATGAGCAGTTCTTC. Full variable domain (rest looked up from reference TRBV15 and TRBJ2-1): DAMVIQNPRYQVTQFGKPVTLSCSQTLNHNVMYWYQQKSSQAPKLLFHYYDKDFNNEADTPDNFQSRRPNTSFCFLDIRSPGLGDTAMYLCATSRTGWTYNEQFFGPGTRLTVL.

This chain uses TRBV9 with TRBJ2-3; the D call may be TRBD1 or TRBD2 (5 bases each). Trimming pared 0 bases from V and 5 bases from J, leaving 10 bases between. The CDR3 has 14 residues. Germline values: CDR1 SGDLS, CDR2 YYNGEE. The CDR3 spells CASSVGLGEDTQYF. DNA for the CDR3: TGTGCCAGCAGCGTAGGATTGGGGGAAGATACGCAGTATTTT.

Only a few counts were recorded for this clonotype. This chain links TRBV7-2 with TRBJ2-5; 7 nucleotides align to TRBD1. Germline loops: CDR1 SGHTA, CDR2 FQGNSA. The CDR3 extends over 15 amino acids. Unmatched junction bases numbered 11, after V lost 5 bases and J lost 5 bases. In DNA form, the CDR3 reads TGTGCCAGCAGCCCTAACCCGAACAGGGGTGAGACCCAGTACTTC. Protein: CASSPNPNRGETQYF. The full variable domain, its missing parts supplied by reference TRBV7-2 and TRBJ2-5, is GAGVSQSPSNKVTEKGKDVELRCDPISGHTALYWYRQSLGQGLEFLIYFQGNSAPDKSGLPSDRFSAERTGGSVSTLTIQRTQQEDSAVYLCASSPNPNRGETQYFGPGTRLLVL.

This chain links TRBV4-3 with TRBJ2-7; possible D gene TRBD2, 6 bases. The V gene's germline CDR1 is LGHNA and CDR2 YSLEER. This CDR3 comprises 13 residues. V lost 2 bases and J lost 4, with 9 bases in between. The CDR3 here is CASSQRRGYEQYF. In nucleotides, the CDR3 is TGCGCCAGCAGCCAAAGGCGGGGTTACGAGCAGTACTTC.

Remarks on this clonotype: This likely comes from a read error, as the CDR3 has no conserved phenylalanine or tryptophan at its end. It is unclear where the CDR3 begins or ends on the DNA, so no DNA is shown, and the CDR3 is as TCRdb lists it. The rearrangement uses TRBV20-1 and TRBJ2-4; no DNA check was done on the table's D call, TRBD2. The CDR3 length is 9 residues, termini included. CDR1 DFQATT and CDR2 SNEGSKA come from the germline V gene (reference sequence). CDR3 region: CSAALRETP.

The sample holds many counts of this clonotype. The CDR3 DNA follows: TGTGCCAGCAGTTTACAACAGGGGCCCTATGGCTACACCTTC. Protein product: CASSLQQGPYGYTF. V and J are TRBV12-3 or TRBV12-4 and TRBJ1-2, with 7 bases lining up with TRBD1. V was pared by 2 bases and J by 4 bases, with 4 bases of the junction left unmatched. The CDR3 has 14 residues.